This TCR beta chain stems from a study of T-cell memory formation after mild COVID-19. This clonotype was observed a few times. Its specificity is not known. One entry per CDR3 protein, called by TCRdb with MiXCR from the 5' RACE reads. The table includes around 250,000 distinct CDR3 sequences, roughly 10% detected once. The CDR3 totals 15 residues. Germline loops: CDR1 SGHRS, CDR2 YFSETQ. The ends lost 4 bases at V and 8 bases at J; junction bases unmatched: 10. Study observations and caveats: Among contracting clones, CD4+ were mainly CM/EM and CD8+ enriched in EMRA.

Sequencing was carried out using PBMCs or a T cell subset sorted from them (not recorded which). The source of this sequence is a man aged 18-30 years who had mild COVID-19 (a few samples of this study predate the infection). Cell type and time point are not known. This sequence joins TRBV5-1 and TRBJ1-4, with 8 bases identical to TRBD1. The CDR3 reads CASSILGQGVEKLFF. CDR3 nucleotides: TGCGCCAGCAGCATACTAGGACAGGGCGTCGAAAAACTGTTTTTT.